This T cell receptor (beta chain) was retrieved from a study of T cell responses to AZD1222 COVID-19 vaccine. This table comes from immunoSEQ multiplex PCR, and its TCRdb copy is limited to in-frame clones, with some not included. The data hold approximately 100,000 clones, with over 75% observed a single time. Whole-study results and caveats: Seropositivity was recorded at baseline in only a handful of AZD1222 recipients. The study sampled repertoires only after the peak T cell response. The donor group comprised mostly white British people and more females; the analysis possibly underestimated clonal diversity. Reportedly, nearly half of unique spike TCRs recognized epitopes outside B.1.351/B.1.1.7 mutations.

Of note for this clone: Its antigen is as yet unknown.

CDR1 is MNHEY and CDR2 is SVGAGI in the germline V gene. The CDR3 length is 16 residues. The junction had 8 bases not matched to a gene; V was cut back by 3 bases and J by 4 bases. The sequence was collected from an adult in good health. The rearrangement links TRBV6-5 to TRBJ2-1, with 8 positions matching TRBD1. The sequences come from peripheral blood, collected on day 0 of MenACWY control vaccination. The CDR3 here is CASSYSGGPSYNEQFF. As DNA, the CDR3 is TGTGCCAGCAGTTATTCAGGGGGCCCAAGTTACAATGAGCAGTTCTTC.